One and the same sample provided the 25 T cell receptor beta chains below, sequenced in a study of identical twins. Via MiXCR, TCRdb re-called the 5' RACE reads, giving one row per CDR3 protein. The table has some 630,000 distinct CDR3 sequences, around 7.4% seen once. The same sample was also used in a study of yellow fever vaccine responses in identical twins.

Specimen: PBMCs. These receptors were obtained from a woman between 18 and 29 years old in good health.

This clonotype was picked up a small number of times. The chain recombines TRBV11-2 with TRBJ2-5; 7 positions agree with TRBD2. V was pared by 5 bases and J by 4 bases, with 19 bases of the junction left unmatched. The germline V gene encodes CDR1 SGHAT and CDR2 FQNNGV. The CDR3 has 18 amino acids. This chain's CDR3 is CASSAQLSGGSLVETQYF. CDR3 DNA: TGTGCCAGCAGCGCGCAACTCTCCGGCGGGAGCCTGGTAGAGACCCAGTACTTC.

The sample holds many counts of this clonotype. The genes are TRBV12-3 or TRBV12-4 and TRBJ2-1; 9 bases align to TRBD2. The CDR3 runs 18 residues. Trimming took 7 bases from V and 0 from J; bases not matched to a gene: 13. As DNA, the CDR3 is TGTGCCAGCACTCCGGGGGGTAGCGGGAGTACCTCCTACAATGAGCAGTTCTTC. Protein: CASTPGGSGSTSYNEQFF.

This clonotype appeared many times. V gene TRBV6-5 combines with J gene TRBJ1-3; a weak D match, TRBD1 (6 bases). Germline assignment: CDR1 MNHEY and CDR2 SVGAGI. The CDR3 sequence is 16 residues long. Trimming left V 2 bases short and J 3 bases short, with 14 bases between. The CDR3 loop is CASSYGSGGFGNTIYF. In DNA form, the CDR3 reads TGTGCCAGCAGTTACGGTAGTGGGGGCTTTGGAAACACCATATATTTT.

The chain couples TRBV7-6 to TRBJ1-2; TRBD1 might be the D (5 bases). The CDR3 contains 15 residues. Germline CDR1 SGHVS, CDR2 FNYEAQ. V dropped 1 base and J dropped 1 base, with 10 bases sitting between them. The CDR3 loop is CASSLGGGRNYGYTF. CDR3 bases: TGTGCCAGCAGCTTAGGGGGCGGTCGTAACTATGGCTACACCTTC.

This rearrangement joins TRBV2 to TRBJ1-4, with 8 positions matching TRBD1. CDR1 and CDR2 from the germline V gene are SNHLY and FYNNEI. Unmatched junction bases numbered 8, after V lost 9 bases and J lost 8 bases. The CDR3 length is 13 residues. The CDR3: CASMDRVNEKLFF. Here the CDR3 DNA reads TGTGCCAGTATGGACAGGGTGAACGAAAAACTGTTTTTT.

This clonotype was detected only a few times. The CDR3 DNA follows: TGTGCCAGCACCTTACAACGTAACTATGGCTACACCTTC. Translation gives CASTLQRNYGYTF. The rearrangement joins TRBV5-6 to TRBJ1-2; no reliable D call. Trimming removed 6 bases at V and 1 base at J, with 10 bases between. CDR1 is SGHDT, CDR2 YYEEEE, per germline. The CDR3 loop spans 13 amino acids.

This clonotype came up many times. V usage is TRBV20-1 and J usage is TRBJ2-7; a possible D gene is TRBD2 (5 bases). Looked up from germline, CDR1 is DFQATT and CDR2 is SNEGSKA (reference sequence). V was cut by 2 bases and J by 3 bases, with 11 bases left in between. The CDR3 extends over 13 amino acids. The CDR3 spells CSARPRENYEQYV. The DNA for the CDR3 is TGCAGTGCTAGACCGAGGGAAAACTACGAGCAGTACGTC.

This clonotype was counted a few times. The rearrangement links TRBV3-1 to TRBJ1-6; D is ambiguous. CDR3 length equals 14 residues. The V end was cut by 2 bases, the J end by 7 bases, with 9 bases between. CDR1 and CDR2 (germline): LGHDT, YNNKEL (reference sequence). CDR3 DNA: TGTGCCAGCAGCCAACGGGCGGCGAATTCACCCCTCCACTTT. Protein sequence: CASSQRAANSPLHF.

In its sample, this clonotype was seen a few times. This chain links TRBV20-1 with TRBJ2-3; 11 positions agree with TRBD2. Germline V gene sequence: CDR1 DFQATT, CDR2 SNEGSKA (reference sequence). This CDR3 is built from 16 residues. The trim removed 1 base at V and 2 bases at J, leaving 5 bases unmatched. DNA of the CDR3: TGCAGTGCTAGAGGGGGACTAGCGGTTATCACAGATACGCAGTATTTT. Translated, it gives CSARGGLAVITDTQYF.

The rearrangement joins TRBV4-1 to TRBJ2-3; TRBD2 matches 12 bases. The V gene's germline CDR1 is MGHRA and CDR2 YSYEKL. The length of the CDR3 is 19 residues. V was pared by 1 base and J by 2 bases, with 10 bases of the junction left unmatched. The CDR3 nucleotides are TGCGCCAGCAGCCAAGCTACTAGCGGGGGGCCCCGGCTCACAGATACGCAGTATTTT. Amino acids: CASSQATSGGPRLTDTQYF.

In this sample, this clonotype turned up a few times. The chain carries TRBV4-1 and TRBJ2-2, with 10 bases aligning to TRBD1. Trimming cost V 3 bases and J 6 bases; bases outside gene matches: 7. Germline V gives CDR1 MGHRA, CDR2 YSYEKL. The CDR3 runs to 16 residues. The CDR3 DNA reads TGCGCCAGCAGCCACCGGACAGGGGGTTTGGCCGGGGAGCTGTTTTTT. Translation: CASSHRTGGLAGELFF.

This clonotype was observed a few times. The rearrangement uses TRBV15 and TRBJ1-1; TRBD1 might be the D (6 bases). The germline V and J ends were trimmed by 5 bases and 2 bases, with 12 bases remaining between them. Germline values: CDR1 LNHNV, CDR2 YYDKDF (reference sequence). This CDR3 contains 14 residues. The CDR3, as DNA: TGTGCCACCAGCGATACGGACAGCAACACTGAAGCTTTCTTT. It encodes CATSDTDSNTEAFF.

In this sample, this clonotype turned up many times. J is TRBJ2-3 and V is TRBV12-3 or TRBV12-4, with TRBD2 identical over 7 bases. The CDR3 extends over 14 amino acids. V lost 2 bases to trimming and J lost 5 bases; unmatched junction nucleotides: 4. CDR3 in amino acids: CASSLLGGVDTQYF. CDR3 in DNA: TGTGCCAGCAGTTTACTGGGAGGGGTAGATACGCAGTATTTT.

V gene TRBV7-9 combines with J gene TRBJ1-1, with 9 bases aligning to TRBD1. Germline CDR1 and CDR2: SEHNR and FQNEAQ (reference sequence). V shed 4 bases, J shed 1 base, and the junction held 4 bases outside the gene matches. The CDR3 is made up of 15 amino acids. DNA of the CDR3: TGTGCCAGCAGCTCCGGGACAGGGAAGAACACTGAAGCTTTCTTT. The encoded protein is CASSSGTGKNTEAFF.

V usage is TRBV12-3 or TRBV12-4 and J usage is TRBJ2-2; TRBD1 aligns across 10 bases. The CDR3 is 15 amino acids. The J segment lost 8 bases and the V segment lost 7 bases, leaving 10 bases of the junction unmatched. CDR3 DNA: TGTGCCAGCACCGACAGGGGGCCCGTCAGTGGGGAGCTGTTTTTT. This encodes CASTDRGPVSGELFF.

This clonotype showed up just a few times. CDR3 region: CSAETGLENTEAFF. The CDR3 DNA reads as TGCAGCGCCGAGACAGGGCTAGAGAACACTGAAGCTTTCTTT. This sequence joins TRBV29-1 and TRBJ1-1; 7 bases fit TRBD1. Germline-derived CDR1 and CDR2 are SQVTM and ANQGSEA. The V segment lost 7 bases and the J segment 1 base; nucleotides outside the gene matches: 9. There are 14 residues in the CDR3.

This clonotype was counted ten times or more. The V gene is TRBV29-1, the J gene TRBJ1-3, with D hard to call. Germline loops: CDR1 SQVTM, CDR2 ANQGSEA. Trimming removed 7 bases from V and 0 bases from J, with 13 bases in between. The CDR3 has 14 residues. DNA for the CDR3: TGCAGCGCAAAGGTCCCTACCTCTGGAAACACCATATATTTT. This encodes CSAKVPTSGNTIYF.

This clonotype came up many times. The V gene is TRBV28, the J gene TRBJ1-2; a weak D match, TRBD1 (6 bases). Germline-derived CDR1 and CDR2 are MDHEN and SYDVKM. The CDR3 runs 15 residues. V lost 5 bases and J 3 bases, leaving 16 bases between the germline ends. The CDR3 loop is CASSLRQERDYGYTF. CDR3 DNA sequence: TGTGCCAGCAGTCTAAGACAGGAGAGGGACTATGGCTACACCTTC.

J is TRBJ2-7 and V is TRBV10-3; maybe TRBD2 (5 bases). The CDR3 runs to 12 residues. The V gene lost 3 bases and the J gene lost 6 bases, with 9 bases spanning the gap. Germline CDR1 reads ENHRY; CDR2 reads SYGVKD. The CDR3 loop reads CAISDPAGEQYV. In nucleotides, the CDR3 is TGTGCCATCAGTGACCCGGCGGGCGAGCAGTACGTC.

This clonotype appeared a few times. This chain connects TRBV5-1 to TRBJ2-4; 10 bases agree with TRBD1. Germline V gives CDR1 SGHRS, CDR2 YFSETQ. The CDR3 consists of 18 residues. The ends lost 4 bases at V and 1 base at J; junction bases unmatched: 11. DNA of the CDR3: TGCGCCAGCAGCCCGGGGACAGGGGCCGGTCAGGCCAAAAACATTCAGTACTTC. Translated, it gives CASSPGTGAGQAKNIQYF.

This clonotype was found a few times. The chain is built from TRBV20-1 and TRBJ2-1; the match to TRBD2 covers 7 bases. The trim removed 5 bases at V and 6 bases at J, leaving 4 bases unmatched. The CDR3 extends over 12 amino acids. Germline loops: CDR1 DFQATT, CDR2 SNEGSKA (reference sequence). In DNA, the CDR3 is TGCAGTGCTCGTTCTAGCGGCAATGAGCAGTTCTTC. This codes for CSARSSGNEQFF.

This clonotype was seen at least ten times. The chain's CDR3 is CSVGGYEQYF. The CDR3 bases are TGCAGCGTTGGGGGTTACGAGCAGTACTTC. The V gene is TRBV29-1, the J gene TRBJ2-7; D is unresolved. Germline-derived CDR1 and CDR2 are SQVTM and ANQGSEA. CDR3 size: 10 residues. V was trimmed by 4 bases and J by 4 bases, leaving 5 bases between them.

This rearrangement joins TRBV28 to TRBJ2-6, with D perhaps TRBD1 (6 bases). Trimming removed 4 bases from V and 7 bases from J, with 20 bases in between. Germline CDR1 is MDHEN and CDR2 is SYDVKM. The CDR3 extends over 17 amino acids. CDR3 in DNA: TGTGCCAGCAGTTCGCCCCAGGGGTGGGGTGGAGCCAACGTCCTGACTTTC. Its protein is CASSSPQGWGGANVLTF.

This clonotype was seen a handful of times. This chain links TRBV20-1 with TRBJ1-4; D might be TRBD1 (5 bases). Germline V gene lookup returns CDR1 DFQATT and CDR2 SNEGSKA (reference sequence). This CDR3 region has 14 residues. Trimming left V 4 bases short and J 3 bases short, with 12 bases between. DNA of the CDR3: TGCAGTGCTACGGAGGGGATAGCTAATGAAAAACTGTTTTTT. Its translation: CSATEGIANEKLFF.

This clonotype was observed many times. J is TRBJ2-4 and V is TRBV27; D not certain. Trimming removed 5 bases from V and 0 bases from J, with 11 bases in between. CDR3 length: 15 residues. From germline, CDR1 is MNHEY and CDR2 SMNVEV (reference sequence). The CDR3 DNA reads as TGTGCCAGCAGTCCCCGGACGACAGCCAAAAACATTCAGTACTTC. Its protein product is CASSPRTTAKNIQYF.